Listed below are T cell receptor beta chains from one sample, sequenced in a study of OX40 agonist ivuxolimab in advanced cancers. Libraries were prepared by immunoSEQ multiplex PCR; TCRdb keeps only in-frame clonotypes and omits some of them. Seen here are roughly 54,000 clones, around 88% observed once, and the top ten hold about 1.4%. Sequenced material: CD4+ or CD8+ T cells sorted from blood, taken in a trial of the OX40 agonist ivuxolimab. The receptors stem from an adult with an advanced solid tumor such as melanoma, head and neck, liver or kidney cancer. The CDR3 runs from the conserved cysteine through the conserved F or W. D genes are given only for firm matches. The size entry is marked missing in some rows and otherwise reads once, few, many or a size class.

d_gene | abundance | j_gene | v_gene | CDR3aa | CDR3nt
NA | once | TRBJ1-6 | TRBV4-2 | CASSLGGSNSPLHF | TGTGCCAGCAGCTTGGGGGGTAGCAATTCACCCCTCCACTTT
TRBD1 | once | TRBJ1-2 | TRBV19 | CASRIGTEKNYGYTF | TGTGCCAGTAGGATCGGGACAGAAAAAAACTATGGCTACACCTTC
TRBD2 | NA | TRBJ2-1 | TRBV7-3 | CASSLDGTSGTNEQFF | TGTGCCAGCAGCCTTGATGGGACTAGCGGCACTAATGAGCAGTTCTTC
NA | NA | TRBJ2-7 | TRBV7-9 | CASSFGRDEQYF | TGTGCCAGCAGCTTCGGTCGCGACGAGCAGTACTTC
NA | NA | TRBJ1-6 | TRBV30 | CAWRVGSSPLHF | TGTGCCTGGAGAGTGGGCTCCTCACCCCTCCACTTT
NA | NA | TRBJ2-7 | TRBV7-9 | CASGSESYEQYF | TGTGCCAGCGGAAGCGAGAGCTACGAGCAGTACTTC
TRBD1 | NA | TRBJ1-6 | TRBV4-1 | CASSQTAGTGVRPLHF | TGCGCCAGCAGCCAAACGGCCGGGACAGGGGTTAGACCCCTCCACTTT
NA | NA | TRBJ1-2 | TRBV27 | CASSWGRGYGYTF | TGTGCCAGCAGTTGGGGGCGGGGCTATGGCTACACCTTC
NA | NA | TRBJ2-3 | TRBV7-9 | CASSLFMGRDTDTQYF | TGTGCCAGCAGCTTATTTATGGGGCGGGACACAGATACGCAGTATTTT
TRBD2 | NA | TRBJ2-7 | TRBV7-2 | CASSISGGASYEQYF | TGTGCCAGCAGCATTAGCGGGGGGGCCTCCTACGAGCAGTACTTC
NA | NA | TRBJ2-7 | TRBV19 | CASSISEGATYEQYF | TGTGCCAGTAGTATATCGGAGGGGGCTACCTACGAGCAGTACTTC
NA | once | TRBJ2-2 | TRBV6-6 | CASSLQGSNTGELFF | TGTGCCAGCAGCCTCCAGGGGAGTAACACCGGGGAGCTGTTTTTT
NA | NA | TRBJ2-3 | TRBV6-1 | CASSELGMGTQYF | TGTGCCAGCAGTGAATTGGGAATGGGTACGCAGTATTTT
NA | NA | TRBJ2-7 | TRBV28 | CASSLGTFYEQYF | TGTGCCAGCAGCTTAGGGACCTTCTACGAGCAGTACTTC
NA | NA | TRBJ2-5 | TRBV11-1 | CASSLGFGETQYF | TGTGCCAGCAGCTTGGGATTTGGTGAGACCCAGTACTTC